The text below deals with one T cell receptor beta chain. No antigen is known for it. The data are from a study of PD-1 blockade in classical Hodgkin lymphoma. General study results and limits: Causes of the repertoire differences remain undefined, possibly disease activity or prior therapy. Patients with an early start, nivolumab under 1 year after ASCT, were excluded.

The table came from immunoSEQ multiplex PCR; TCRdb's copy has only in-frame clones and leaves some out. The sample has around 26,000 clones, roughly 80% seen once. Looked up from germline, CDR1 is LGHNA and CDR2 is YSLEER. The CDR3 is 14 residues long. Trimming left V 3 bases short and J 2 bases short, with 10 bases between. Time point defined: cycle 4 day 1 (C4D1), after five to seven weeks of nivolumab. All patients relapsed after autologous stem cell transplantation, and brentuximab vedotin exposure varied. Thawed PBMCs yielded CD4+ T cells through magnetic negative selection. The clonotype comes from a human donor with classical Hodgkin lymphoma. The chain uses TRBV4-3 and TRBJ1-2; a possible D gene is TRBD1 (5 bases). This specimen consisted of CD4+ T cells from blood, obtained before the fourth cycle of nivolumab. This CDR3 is CASSQSRQNYGYTF. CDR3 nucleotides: TGCGCCAGCAGCCAGAGCAGACAGAACTATGGCTACACCTTC.